The 21 T cell receptor beta chains below all came from one sample that was sequenced in a study of blood T cell repertoires in COVID-19. The method was immunoSEQ multiplex PCR; TCRdb's version includes in-frame clones alone and lacks a portion of them. The sample contains about 250,000 clones, 88% of which appear only once. Sequencing used peripheral blood. The source of these receptors is a woman younger than 45 with acute or convalescent COVID-19.

V usage is TRBV14 and J usage is TRBJ2-4; 11 positions match TRBD2. This CDR3 has 18 amino acids. The V gene end was trimmed by 4 bases and the J gene end by 2 bases; junction bases not matched to a gene: 10. Per germline, CDR1 SGHDN and CDR2 FVKESK. The CDR3 loop is CASSLKTSGMGSKNIQYF. The CDR3, as DNA: TGTGCCAGCAGCCTAAAGACTAGCGGGATGGGTTCCAAAAACATTCAGTACTTC.

V gene TRBV6-5 combines with J gene TRBJ2-7, with unresolved D. Germline lookup yields CDR1 MNHEY and CDR2 SVGAGI. The V end was cut by 8 bases, the J end by 1 base, with 3 bases between. The CDR3 contains 10 residues. CDR3 bases: TGTGCCAGCGAGTCCTACGAGCAGTACTTC. Encoded protein: CASESYEQYF.

This chain links TRBV6-5 with TRBJ2-1; D is ambiguous. V lost 0 bases, J lost 9 bases, and 15 bases lay in between. Germline CDR1 MNHEY, CDR2 SVGAGI. CDR3 length: 15 amino acids. CDR3 loop: CASSYSFLEYGEQFF. DNA of the CDR3: TGTGCCAGCAGTTACTCGTTTCTTGAGTACGGTGAGCAGTTCTTC.

This clone was recorded once. This chain connects TRBV6-2 or TRBV6-3 to TRBJ2-1; TRBD2 agrees at 8 bases. Germline CDR1 MNHEY, CDR2 SVGEGT. This CDR3 is built from 14 residues. Trimming took 5 bases from V and 6 from J; bases not matched to a gene: 6. As DNA, the CDR3 is TGTGCCAGCAGTCTGGGACTAGATCTCAATGAGCAGTTCTTC. Protein: CASSLGLDLNEQFF.

This clone was seen a single time. The chain links TRBV5-4 to TRBJ2-7, with 8 positions matching TRBD1. The V and J ends lost 4 bases and 0 bases, in that order; junction bases with no gene match: 3. Germline V gene sequence: CDR1 SGHNT, CDR2 YYREEE (reference sequence). The CDR3 sequence is 14 residues long. CDR3 sequence reads: CASSRGQGSYEQYF. The CDR3, as DNA: TGTGCCAGCAGCAGAGGACAGGGCTCCTACGAGCAGTACTTC.

The rearrangement uses TRBV6-5 and TRBJ2-7; D ambiguous. Trimming pared 0 bases from V and 0 bases from J, leaving 9 bases between. Germline CDR1 and CDR2: MNHEY and SVGAGI. The CDR3 has 15 residues. CDR3 DNA sequence: TGTGCCAGCAGTTACTCTCGCGGAGACTCCTACGAGCAGTACTTC. This gives the protein CASSYSRGDSYEQYF.

V and J are TRBV6-5 and TRBJ2-1; 14 bases are a match to TRBD2. Germline CDR1 reads MNHEY; CDR2 reads SVGAGI. With 4 bases clipped from V and 8 bases from J, the junction kept 4 bases outside the gene matches. This CDR3 comprises 15 residues. The CDR3 loop is CASSLGLAGVHEQFF. In DNA, the CDR3 is TGTGCCAGCAGTTTGGGACTAGCGGGAGTGCATGAGCAGTTCTTC.

J is TRBJ2-2 and V is TRBV5-3; D is possibly TRBD1 (6 bases). TRBV5-3 is marked as an open reading frame, function uncertain. The V gene lost 1 base and the J gene lost 7 bases, with 14 bases spanning the gap. The CDR3 length is 15 residues. CDR3 nucleotides: TGTGCCAGAAGCTTGAGCCAGGGGAAAAGCGGGGAGCTGTTTTTT. It encodes CARSLSQGKSGELFF.

The rearrangement links TRBV7-2 to TRBJ1-3; 8 bases align to TRBD1. V shed 2 bases, J shed 3 bases, and the junction held 3 bases outside the gene matches. Per germline, CDR1 SGHTA and CDR2 FQGNSA. The CDR3 is 15 amino acids. The CDR3 sequence is CASSLQQGGGNTIYF. DNA of the CDR3: TGTGCCAGCAGCTTACAACAGGGGGGTGGAAACACCATATATTTT. The whole variable domain, filled in from reference TRBV7-2 and TRBJ1-3, reads GAGVSQSPSNKVTEKGKDVELRCDPISGHTALYWYRQSLGQGLEFLIYFQGNSAPDKSGLPSDRFSAERTGGSVSTLTIQRTQQEDSAVYLCASSLQQGGGNTIYFGEGSWLTVV.

The V call is TRBV12-3 or TRBV12-4, the J call TRBJ1-4, with 9 bases aligning to TRBD1. The CDR3 totals 11 residues. V lost 6 bases and J lost 10; bases outside the gene matches: 0. CDR3 bases: TGTGCCAGCAGGGGACAGGGAAAACTGTTTTTT. Amino acid sequence: CASRGQGKLFF.

A single count supports this clone. The J gene is TRBJ2-7, the V gene TRBV5-1; 11 nucleotides line up with TRBD2. The junction had 8 bases not matched to a gene; V was cut back by 4 bases and J by 5 bases. The CDR3 length is 15 residues. Per the germline V gene, CDR1 is SGHRS and CDR2 is YFSETQ. CDR3: CASSLTSGSFHEQYF. The CDR3 DNA is TGCGCCAGCAGCCTCACTAGCGGGAGTTTCCACGAGCAGTACTTC. Using reference TRBV5-1 and TRBJ2-7 for the parts outside the CDR3, the full variable domain is KAGVTQTPRYLIKTRGQQVTLSCSPISGHRSVSWYQQTPGQGLQFLFEYFSETQRNKGNFPGRFSGRQFSNSRSEMNVSTLELGDSALYLCASSLTSGSFHEQYFGPGTRLTVT.

This rearrangement joins TRBV5-6 to TRBJ1-1, with a possible D match to TRBD1 (5 bases). This CDR3 region has 14 residues. Germline loops: CDR1 SGHDT, CDR2 YYEEEE. Trimming took 0 bases from V and 0 from J, leaving 6 bases between them. The CDR3 region has the DNA TGTGCCAGCAGCTTGGTCAGGGTGAACACTGAAGCTTTCTTT. Its protein product is CASSLVRVNTEAFF.

This chain links TRBV29-1 with TRBJ1-5, with 10 bases identical to TRBD1. J was trimmed by 2 bases and V by 7 bases; bases with no gene match: 8. CDR1 is SQVTM and CDR2 is ANQGSEA in the germline V gene. The CDR3 consists of 15 residues. This chain's CDR3 is CSAEGTGAGNQPQHF. The CDR3 DNA sequence: TGCAGCGCCGAAGGGACAGGGGCAGGCAATCAGCCCCAGCATTTT.

This rearrangement joins TRBV5-4 to TRBJ1-4; a weak D match, TRBD1 (5 bases). The CDR3 length is 16 residues. Germline CDR1 SGHNT, CDR2 YYREEE (reference sequence). V dropped 0 bases and J dropped 8 bases, with 17 bases sitting between them. The CDR3 DNA reads as TGTGCCAGCAGCTTGGTAGGCGGCGGGGACCGGGAAAAACTGTTTTTT. Amino acids: CASSLVGGGDREKLFF.

The gene calls are TRBV27 and TRBJ1-1; 8 bases agree with TRBD1. Per germline, CDR1 MNHEY and CDR2 SMNVEV (reference sequence). The CDR3 length is 14 residues. V dropped 6 bases and J dropped 6; count of bases not matched to a gene: 9. CDR3 nucleotide sequence: TGTGCCAGCAGCCTACAGGGGGAGGAGGCTGAAGCTTTCTTT. Translation gives CASSLQGEEAEAFF.

The J gene is TRBJ2-2, the V gene TRBV2, with D possibly being TRBD2 (5 bases). The V end lost 3 bases, the J end lost 7 bases, and 18 bases lay between the germline ends. Germline CDR1 and CDR2: SNHLY and FYNNEI. This CDR3 comprises 16 residues. DNA of the CDR3: TGTGCCAGCAGTGATAGGAGGCTAGTCCCCAGCGGGGAGCTGTTTTTT. Its translation is CASSDRRLVPSGELFF.

This chain uses TRBV25-1 with TRBJ1-6, with TRBD1 identical over 10 bases. In germline, CDR1 is MGHDK, CDR2 SYGVNS. The junction had 12 bases not matched to a gene; V was cut back by 4 bases and J by 6 bases. CDR3 length: 18 amino acids. CDR3 sequence reads: CASSALKPGQGFNSPLHF. The CDR3 coding sequence is TGTGCCAGCAGTGCTCTTAAACCGGGACAGGGGTTTAATTCACCCCTCCACTTT.

The V and J genes are TRBV6-4 and TRBJ1-5; 9 bases fit TRBD1. The germline V gene encodes CDR1 MRHNA and CDR2 SNTAGT. The junction had 4 bases not matched to a gene; V was cut back by 6 bases and J by 7 bases. The CDR3 spans 13 residues. The CDR3 region is CASSRQGGQPQHF. Here the CDR3 DNA reads TGTGCCAGCAGCAGACAGGGGGGCCAGCCCCAGCATTTT.

The chain has TRBV27 and TRBJ2-4, with TRBD2 matching 9 bases. V lost 5 bases and J lost 9; bases outside the gene matches: 8. Germline assignment: CDR1 MNHEY and CDR2 SMNVEV (reference sequence). The CDR3 extends over 14 amino acids. The CDR3 DNA reads as TGTGCCAGCAGTGTGGCTAGCGGGATTGCCATTCAGTACTTC. Translation: CASSVASGIAIQYF.

The chain uses TRBV7-2 and TRBJ1-6; D ambiguous. The V end lost 1 base, the J end lost 7 bases, and 14 bases lay between the germline ends. Germline V CDR1 and CDR2: SGHTA, FQGNSA. The CDR3 extends over 16 amino acids. CDR3: CASSLEVRLRNSPLHF. The DNA of the CDR3 is TGTGCCAGCAGCTTAGAGGTACGACTCAGAAATTCACCCCTCCACTTT.

CDR3 loop: CASSLVQGLMNTEAFF. As DNA, the CDR3 is TGTGCCAGCAGCTTAGTACAGGGATTGATGAACACTGAAGCTTTCTTT. The J gene is TRBJ1-1, the V gene TRBV7-2; D possibly corresponds to TRBD1 (6 bases). This CDR3 has 16 residues. Germline CDR1 SGHTA, CDR2 FQGNSA. Trimming pared 1 base from V and 0 bases from J, leaving 12 bases between.